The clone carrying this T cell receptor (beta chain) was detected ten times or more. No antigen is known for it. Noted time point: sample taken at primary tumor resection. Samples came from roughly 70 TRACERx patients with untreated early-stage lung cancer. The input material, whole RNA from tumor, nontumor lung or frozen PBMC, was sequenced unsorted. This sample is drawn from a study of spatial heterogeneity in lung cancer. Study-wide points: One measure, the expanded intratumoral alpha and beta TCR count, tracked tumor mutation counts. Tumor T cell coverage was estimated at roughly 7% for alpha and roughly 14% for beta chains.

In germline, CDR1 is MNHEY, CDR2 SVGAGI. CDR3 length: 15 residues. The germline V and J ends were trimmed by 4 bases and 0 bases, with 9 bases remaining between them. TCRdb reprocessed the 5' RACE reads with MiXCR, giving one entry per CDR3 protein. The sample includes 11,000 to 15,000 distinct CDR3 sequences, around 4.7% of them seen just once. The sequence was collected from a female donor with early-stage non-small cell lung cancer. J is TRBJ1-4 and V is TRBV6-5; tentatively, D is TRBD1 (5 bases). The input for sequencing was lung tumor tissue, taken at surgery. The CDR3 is CASSSGISTNEKLFF. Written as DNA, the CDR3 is TGTGCCAGCAGTTCAGGGATTTCAACTAATGAAAAACTGTTTTTT.